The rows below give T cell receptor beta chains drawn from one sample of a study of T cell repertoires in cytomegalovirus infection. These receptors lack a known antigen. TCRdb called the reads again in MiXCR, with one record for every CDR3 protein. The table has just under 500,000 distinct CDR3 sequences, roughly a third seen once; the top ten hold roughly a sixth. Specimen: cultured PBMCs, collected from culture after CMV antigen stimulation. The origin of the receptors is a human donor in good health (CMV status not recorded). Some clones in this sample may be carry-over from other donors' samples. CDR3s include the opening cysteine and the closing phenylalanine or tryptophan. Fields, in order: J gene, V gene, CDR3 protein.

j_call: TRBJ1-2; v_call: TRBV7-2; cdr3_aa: CASSLDGGLYGYTF
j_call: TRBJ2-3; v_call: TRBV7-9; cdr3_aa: CASSFRTGTDTQYF
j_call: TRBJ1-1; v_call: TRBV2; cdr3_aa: CASSAGPYAEAFF
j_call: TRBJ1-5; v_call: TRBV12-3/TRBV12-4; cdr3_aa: CASQLQGRQPQHF
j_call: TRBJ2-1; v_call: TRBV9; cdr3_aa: CASSVEAGPYNEQFF
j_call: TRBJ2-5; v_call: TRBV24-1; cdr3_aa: CATSENRRGGTQYF
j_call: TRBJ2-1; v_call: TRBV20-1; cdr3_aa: CSASSAVNEQFF
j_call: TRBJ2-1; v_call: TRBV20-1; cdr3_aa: CSALIPSGVGNEQFF
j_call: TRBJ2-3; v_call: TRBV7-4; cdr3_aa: CASSETTQGALTDTQYF
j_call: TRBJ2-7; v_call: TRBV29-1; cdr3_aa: CSVGKRPSYEQYF
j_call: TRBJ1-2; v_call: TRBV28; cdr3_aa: CASKRDDYGYTF
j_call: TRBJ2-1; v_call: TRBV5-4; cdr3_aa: CASSEPLAGGPGHEQFF
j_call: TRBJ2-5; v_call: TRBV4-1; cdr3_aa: CASSQSMPPGETQYF
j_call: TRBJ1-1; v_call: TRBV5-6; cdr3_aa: CASSMTGDQAFF
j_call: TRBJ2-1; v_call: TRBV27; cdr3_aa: CASRRGYEQFF
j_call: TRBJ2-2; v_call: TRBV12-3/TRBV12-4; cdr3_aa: CASSPGQGFTGELFF
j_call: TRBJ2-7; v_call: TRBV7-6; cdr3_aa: CASSLSPGQALYEQYF
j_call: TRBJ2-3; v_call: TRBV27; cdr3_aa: CASSLFGVTQQVTDTQYF
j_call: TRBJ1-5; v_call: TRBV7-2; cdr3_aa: CASRPGGGNQPQHF
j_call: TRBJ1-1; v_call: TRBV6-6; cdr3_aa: CASSYFPPGTVEAFF
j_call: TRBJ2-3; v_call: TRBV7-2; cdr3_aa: CASSLAWTSTTDTQYF
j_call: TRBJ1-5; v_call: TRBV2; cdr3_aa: CASGQDSNNQPQHF
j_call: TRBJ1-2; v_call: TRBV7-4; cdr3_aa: CASSLDVGGLDYGYTF
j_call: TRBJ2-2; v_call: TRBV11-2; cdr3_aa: CASSLTVNTGELFF
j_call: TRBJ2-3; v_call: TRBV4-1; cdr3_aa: CASSQVPAGTDTQYF
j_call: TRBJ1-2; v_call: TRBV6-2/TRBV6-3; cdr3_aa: CASSLTHPGQSNYGYTF
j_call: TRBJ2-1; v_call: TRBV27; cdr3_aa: CASSHGSGRAPFF
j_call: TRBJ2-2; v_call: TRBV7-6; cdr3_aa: CASSLVSAEKNTGELFF
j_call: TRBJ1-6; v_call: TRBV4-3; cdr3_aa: CASSQESYNSPLHF
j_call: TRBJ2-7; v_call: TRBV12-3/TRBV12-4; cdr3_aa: CASSFYGGEQYF
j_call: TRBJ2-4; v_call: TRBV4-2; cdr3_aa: CASSRDRTTLAGNIQYF
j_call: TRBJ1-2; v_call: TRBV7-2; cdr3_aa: CASSHTRGPGGYTF
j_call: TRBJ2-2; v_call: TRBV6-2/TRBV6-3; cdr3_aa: CASSTGQEKPGELFF
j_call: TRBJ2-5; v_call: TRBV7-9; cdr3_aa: CASSLESPKTQYF
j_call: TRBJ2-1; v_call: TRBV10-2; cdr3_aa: CASSLYTQDPYNEQFF
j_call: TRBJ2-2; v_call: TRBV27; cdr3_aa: CASSLTYDPGELFF
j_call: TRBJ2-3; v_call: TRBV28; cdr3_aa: CASSHTPDEDTQYF
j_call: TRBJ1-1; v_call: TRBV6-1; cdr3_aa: CASSEALGNTEAFF
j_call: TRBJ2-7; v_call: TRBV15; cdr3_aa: CATSRDMRGGPEEQYF
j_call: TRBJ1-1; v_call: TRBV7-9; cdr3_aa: CASSDTSAGTEAFF
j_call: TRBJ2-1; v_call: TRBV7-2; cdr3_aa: CASSLLAGGIYNEQFF
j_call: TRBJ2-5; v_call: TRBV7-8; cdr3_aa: CASSAAGGRAGETQYF